The rows below give T cell receptor beta chains drawn from one sample of a study of T-cell reconstitution after alpha-beta-depleted transplantation in children. MiXCR, run by TCRdb on the PCR reads, gives a single entry per CDR3 protein. The sample yields around 240,000 distinct CDR3 sequences, 7.5% to 10% seen once. Sequenced material: PBMCs from the stem cell graft donor, taken from the stem cell graft. These receptor sequences come from a human donor who donated a stem cell graft to a child with SCID. The CDR3 runs from the conserved cysteine through the conserved F or W. A D gene is named only where the DNA matches it firmly. Some rows have no size entry. The others give once, few or many, or a class for an expanded clone.

J: TRBJ2-4; V: TRBV5-8; size: many; D: TRBD2; CDR3: CASSLPALADRYIQYF; DNA: TGTGCCAGCAGCTTACCGGCACTAGCGGACCGATACATTCAGTACTTC
J: TRBJ1-1; V: TRBV20-1; size: many; D: TRBD1; CDR3: CSARDQQGASATEAFF; DNA: TGCAGTGCTAGAGATCAACAGGGGGCTTCGGCCACTGAAGCTTTCTTT
J: TRBJ1-5; V: TRBV20-1; size: many; D: TRBD1; CDR3: CSAPGQGLPGNQPQHF; DNA: TGCAGTGCTCCTGGACAGGGCCTACCTGGCAATCAGCCCCAGCATTTT
J: TRBJ2-1; V: TRBV20-1; size: -; D: TRBD2; CDR3: CCARGRGGGVYNEQFF; DNA: TGCTGTGCTAGAGGACGGGGCGGGGGAGTTTACAATGAGCAGTTCTTC
J: TRBJ2-1; V: TRBV5-4; size: many; D: -; CDR3: CASSGRGEQFF; DNA: TGTGCCAGCAGCGGAAGAGGGGAGCAGTTCTTC
J: TRBJ2-5; V: TRBV11-2; size: many; D: -; CDR3: CASSLWAETQYF; DNA: TGTGCCAGCAGCTTATGGGCAGAGACCCAGTACTTC
J: TRBJ1-2; V: TRBV29-1; size: many; D: TRBD1; CDR3: CSVEAGTGGYGGYTF; DNA: TGCAGCGTTGAAGCGGGAACAGGGGGCTACGGTGGCTACACCTTC
J: TRBJ1-1; V: TRBV5-1; size: many; D: -; CDR3: CASSPLGQRLNTEAFF; DNA: TGCGCCAGCAGCCCCCTGGGCCAAAGGCTGAACACTGAAGCTTTCTTT
J: TRBJ2-5; V: TRBV6-1; size: many; D: TRBD1; CDR3: CASTRTGRKTQYF; DNA: TGTGCCAGCACCCGGACAGGGAGGAAGACCCAGTACTTC
J: TRBJ1-1; V: TRBV6-1; size: many; D: -; CDR3: CASSESSDANTEAFF; DNA: TGTGCCAGCAGTGAATCATCGGACGCGAACACTGAAGCTTTCTTT
J: TRBJ2-3; V: TRBV6-2/TRBV6-3; size: many; D: TRBD2; CDR3: CASTGRGNTDTQYF; DNA: TGTGCCAGCACGGGGCGGGGGAACACAGATACGCAGTATTTT
J: TRBJ2-2; V: TRBV9; size: many; D: TRBD2; CDR3: CASSVLAGGQSNTGELFF; DNA: TGTGCCAGCAGCGTACTAGCGGGGGGCCAGTCGAACACCGGGGAGCTGTTTTTT
J: TRBJ2-4; V: TRBV3-1; size: few; D: -; CDR3: CASSLLGGAKNIQYF; DNA: TGTGCCAGCAGCCTTTTGGGCGGAGCCAAAAACATTCAGTACTTC
J: TRBJ1-1; V: TRBV10-3; size: many; D: TRBD1; CDR3: CASKETGAENTEAFF; DNA: TGTGCCTCAAAAGAGACAGGGGCCGAGAACACTGAAGCTTTCTTT
J: TRBJ2-1; V: TRBV6-2/TRBV6-3; size: -; D: TRBD1; CDR3: CASSYEGASYNEQFF; DNA: TGTGCCAGCAGTTATGAGGGGGCGTCCTACAATGAGCAGTTCTTC
J: TRBJ1-1; V: TRBV4-1; size: many; D: -; CDR3: CASSQRRDGTEAFF; DNA: TGCGCCAGCAGCCAGCGCAGGGACGGCACTGAAGCTTTCTTT
J: TRBJ2-7; V: TRBV5-1; size: -; D: -; CDR3: CASSPVSGGNLYEQYF; DNA: TGCGCCAGCAGCCCAGTCTCGGGGGGCAACCTCTACGAGCAGTACTTC
J: TRBJ2-1; V: TRBV24-1; size: -; D: -; CDR3: CATSDFGNEGEQFF; DNA: TGTGCCACCAGTGATTTCGGTAACGAGGGTGAGCAGTTCTTC
J: TRBJ2-6; V: TRBV5-1; size: many; D: -; CDR3: CARQGRGSGANVLTF; DNA: TGCGCCAGACAGGGAAGGGGCTCTGGGGCCAACGTCCTGACTTTC
J: TRBJ2-7; V: TRBV2; size: many; D: -; CDR3: CASIRQSYEQYF; DNA: TGTGCCAGCATCAGACAGTCCTACGAGCAGTACTTC
J: TRBJ2-7; V: TRBV20-1; size: many; D: TRBD2; CDR3: CSARDYREAGEQYF; DNA: TGCAGTGCTAGAGATTATCGGGAGGCGGGCGAGCAGTACTTC
J: TRBJ1-2; V: TRBV12-3/TRBV12-4; size: many; D: -; CDR3: CASTRDSTGYGYTF; DNA: TGTGCCAGCACCAGGGACTCAACGGGGTATGGCTACACCTTC
J: TRBJ1-1; V: TRBV6-1; size: many; D: -; CDR3: CASNMGRPVEVAFF; DNA: TGTGCCAGCAACATGGGCAGACCCGTCGAGGTAGCTTTCTTT
J: TRBJ1-1; V: TRBV12-3/TRBV12-4; size: many; D: -; CDR3: CASSLMGRTDTEAFF; DNA: TGTGCCAGCAGTTTAATGGGGCGGACAGACACTGAAGCTTTCTTT
J: TRBJ1-4; V: TRBV7-8; size: many; D: -; CDR3: CASSRRGSDNEKLFF; DNA: TGTGCCAGCAGCCGAAGGGGGTCAGATAATGAAAAACTGTTTTTT
J: TRBJ1-2; V: TRBV20-1; size: many; D: TRBD1; CDR3: CSARLTGNYGYTF; DNA: TGCAGTGCTAGACTGACAGGGAACTATGGCTACACCTTC
J: TRBJ1-4; V: TRBV9; size: many; D: TRBD1; CDR3: CASSDGTARNEKLFF; DNA: TGTGCCAGCAGCGACGGGACAGCCCGTAATGAAAAACTGTTTTTT
J: TRBJ2-5; V: TRBV7-6; size: many; D: -; CDR3: CASSRTGKQETQYF; DNA: TGTGCCAGCAGCCGAACGGGGAAGCAGGAGACCCAGTACTTC
J: TRBJ2-3; V: TRBV5-4; size: many; D: TRBD2; CDR3: CASSLAKDLAAFTDTQYF; DNA: TGTGCCAGCAGCTTGGCCAAGGATCTAGCGGCCTTCACAGATACGCAGTATTTT
J: TRBJ2-1; V: TRBV20-1; size: -; D: TRBD2; CDR3: CSARGTSGPYNEQFF; DNA: TGCAGTGCTAGAGGGACTAGCGGCCCTTACAATGAGCAGTTCTTC
J: TRBJ2-2; V: TRBV18; size: many; D: -; CDR3: CASSPRDSSTGELFF; DNA: TGTGCCAGCTCACCACGGGACTCGTCCACCGGGGAGCTGTTTTTT
J: TRBJ1-2; V: TRBV6-5; size: many; D: -; CDR3: CASSYSWSGGGNYGYTF; DNA: TGTGCCAGCAGTTATTCTTGGTCGGGAGGGGGTAACTATGGCTACACCTTC
J: TRBJ2-5; V: TRBV5-1; size: few; D: -; CDR3: CASSSTPEETQYF; DNA: TGCGCCAGCAGCTCCACCCCCGAAGAGACCCAGTACTTC
J: TRBJ2-7; V: TRBV15; size: many; D: -; CDR3: CATSRERISSYEQYF; DNA: TGTGCCACCAGCAGGGAAAGGATAAGCTCCTACGAGCAGTACTTC
J: TRBJ1-2; V: TRBV20-1; size: many; D: -; CDR3: CSARHRSGTNYGYTF; DNA: TGCAGTGCTAGACACCGTTCAGGGACTAACTATGGCTACACCTTC
J: TRBJ2-5; V: TRBV7-2; size: many; D: -; CDR3: CASSLPGDETQYF; DNA: TGTGCCAGCAGTCTCCCGGGGGACGAGACCCAGTACTTC
J: TRBJ1-1; V: TRBV4-1; size: many; D: -; CDR3: CASSQDQGLRAFF; DNA: TGCGCCAGCAGCCAAGATCAAGGCTTGAGAGCTTTCTTT
J: TRBJ2-5; V: TRBV20-1; size: many; D: -; CDR3: CSAGPNGDGETQYF; DNA: TGCAGTGCTGGCCCGAACGGGGATGGAGAGACCCAGTACTTC
J: TRBJ1-1; V: TRBV20-1; size: many; D: -; CDR3: CSARDGSPPFGRVYSNTEAFF; DNA: TGCAGTGCTAGAGATGGAAGTCCTCCATTCGGCAGGGTGTACTCGAACACTGAAGCTTTCTTT
J: TRBJ2-7; V: TRBV18; size: -; D: TRBD1; CDR3: CASSPQGQGSAEQYF; DNA: TGTGCCAGCTCACCACAGGGACAGGGTTCGGCGGAGCAGTACTTC
J: TRBJ2-7; V: TRBV2; size: many; D: -; CDR3: CASLRDRLGYEQYF; DNA: TGTGCCAGCTTACGTGACAGGTTAGGCTACGAGCAGTACTTC
J: TRBJ1-1; V: TRBV6-5; size: -; D: -; CDR3: CASSYAGNTEAFF; DNA: TGTGCCAGCAGTTACGCGGGAAACACTGAAGCTTTCTTT
J: TRBJ2-5; V: TRBV29-1; size: many; D: -; CDR3: CSVFLETQYF; DNA: TGCAGCGTTTTCTTAGAGACCCAGTACTTC
J: TRBJ2-1; V: TRBV11-1; size: -; D: TRBD2; CDR3: CASSPKRGGRNEQFF; DNA: TGTGCCAGCAGCCCAAAGCGGGGGGGCCGTAATGAGCAGTTCTTC
J: TRBJ1-6; V: TRBV5-6; size: many; D: TRBD1; CDR3: CASSLRQGIYSPLHF; DNA: TGTGCCAGCAGCTTGAGACAGGGGATTTATTCACCCCTCCACTTT
J: TRBJ1-6; V: TRBV5-1; size: many; D: TRBD1; CDR3: CASSQTDRKTSAPLHF; DNA: TGCGCCAGCAGCCAAACGGACAGGAAGACTAGTGCACCCCTCCACTTT
J: TRBJ2-2; V: TRBV5-6; size: -; D: TRBD1; CDR3: CASSWGRDRGPPANTGELFF; DNA: TGTGCCAGCAGCTGGGGCCGGGACAGGGGCCCTCCCGCGAACACCGGGGAGCTGTTTTTT
J: TRBJ1-4; V: TRBV5-6; size: -; D: -; CDR3: CASSLRQAEKLFF; DNA: TGTGCCAGCAGCTTGCGACAAGCTGAAAAACTGTTTTTT
J: TRBJ1-2; V: TRBV7-2; size: -; D: -; CDR3: CASSLGYGANGYTF; DNA: TGTGCCAGCAGCTTAGGCTACGGGGCGAACGGCTACACCTTC
J: TRBJ2-1; V: TRBV9; size: many; D: TRBD2; CDR3: CASSVSGGGSYNEQFF; DNA: TGTGCCAGCAGCGTTAGCGGGGGGGGCTCCTACAATGAGCAGTTCTTC
J: TRBJ2-7; V: TRBV11-2; size: many; D: -; CDR3: CASSPQGGVYEQYF; DNA: TGTGCCAGCAGCCCCCAAGGGGGTGTCTACGAGCAGTACTTC
J: TRBJ1-6; V: TRBV5-1; size: many; D: TRBD1; CDR3: CASSLTDREENSPLHF; DNA: TGCGCCAGCAGCCTAACGGACAGGGAAGAGAATTCACCCCTCCACTTT
J: TRBJ2-5; V: TRBV12-3/TRBV12-4; size: many; D: TRBD2; CDR3: CASSVTTSTEETQYF; DNA: TGTGCCAGCAGTGTCACGACTAGCACCGAGGAGACCCAGTACTTC
J: TRBJ2-2; V: TRBV5-5; size: many; D: -; CDR3: CASSLTGTTNTGELFF; DNA: TGTGCCAGCAGCTTAACCGGGACGACGAACACCGGGGAGCTGTTTTTT
J: TRBJ2-7; V: TRBV5-1; size: many; D: -; CDR3: CASSLISVIYEQYF; DNA: TGCGCCAGCAGCTTAATCAGCGTAATTTACGAGCAGTACTTC
J: TRBJ1-1; V: TRBV11-3; size: -; D: TRBD1; CDR3: CASSLRTGDTEAFF; DNA: TGTGCCAGCAGCTTGAGGACAGGGGATACTGAAGCTTTCTTT
J: TRBJ2-7; V: TRBV5-1; size: many; D: TRBD2; CDR3: CASSSHPGGSSYEQYF; DNA: TGCGCCAGCAGCTCCCACCCGGGGGGAAGCTCCTACGAGCAGTACTTC
J: TRBJ2-5; V: TRBV14; size: many; D: -; CDR3: CASSPPGVSEETQYF; DNA: TGTGCCAGCAGCCCACCAGGGGTATCGGAAGAGACCCAGTACTTC
J: TRBJ2-5; V: TRBV5-1; size: many; D: -; CDR3: CASSLGVGETQYF; DNA: TGCGCCAGCAGCTTAGGAGTTGGAGAGACCCAGTACTTC
J: TRBJ1-1; V: TRBV5-1; size: many; D: -; CDR3: CASSLRPMGIGMNTEAFF; DNA: TGCGCCAGCAGCTTACGTCCAATGGGAATCGGGATGAACACTGAAGCTTTCTTT